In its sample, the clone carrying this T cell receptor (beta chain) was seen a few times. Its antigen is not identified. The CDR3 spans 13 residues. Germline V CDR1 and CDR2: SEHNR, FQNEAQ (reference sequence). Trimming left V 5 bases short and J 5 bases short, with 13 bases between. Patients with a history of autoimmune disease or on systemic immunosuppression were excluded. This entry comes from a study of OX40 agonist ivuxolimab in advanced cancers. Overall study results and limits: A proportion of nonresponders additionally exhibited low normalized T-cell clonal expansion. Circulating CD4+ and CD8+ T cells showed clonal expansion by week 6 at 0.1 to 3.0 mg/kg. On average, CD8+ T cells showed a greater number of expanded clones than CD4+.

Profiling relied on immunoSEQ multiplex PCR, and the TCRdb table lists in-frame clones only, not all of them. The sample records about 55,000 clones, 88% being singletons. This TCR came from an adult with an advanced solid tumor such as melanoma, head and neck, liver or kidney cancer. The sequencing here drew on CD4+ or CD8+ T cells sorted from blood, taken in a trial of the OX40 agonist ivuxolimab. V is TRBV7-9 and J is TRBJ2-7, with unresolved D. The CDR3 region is CASSPPGVHEQYF. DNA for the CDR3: TGTGCCAGCAGCCCCCCCGGCGTCCACGAGCAGTACTTC.